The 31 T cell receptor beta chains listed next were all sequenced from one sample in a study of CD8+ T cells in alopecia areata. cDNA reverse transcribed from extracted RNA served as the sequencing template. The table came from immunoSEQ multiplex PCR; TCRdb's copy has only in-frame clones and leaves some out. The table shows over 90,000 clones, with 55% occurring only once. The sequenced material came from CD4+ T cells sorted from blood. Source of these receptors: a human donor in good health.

The CDR3 region is CAWGRDRAPRSNQPQHF. The CDR3 coding sequence is TGTGCCTGGGGTAGGGACAGGGCACCAAGGAGCAATCAGCCCCAGCATTTT. The rearrangement links TRBV30 to TRBJ1-5; 9 bases fit TRBD1. Germline CDR1 GTSNPN, CDR2 SVGIG (reference sequence). After removal of 5 bases from V and 1 base from J, the junction contained 12 bases not matched to a gene. This CDR3 region has 17 residues.

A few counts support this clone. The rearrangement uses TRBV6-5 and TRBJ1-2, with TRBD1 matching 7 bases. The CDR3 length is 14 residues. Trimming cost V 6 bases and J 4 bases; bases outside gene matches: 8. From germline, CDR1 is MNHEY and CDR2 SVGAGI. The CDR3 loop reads CASRPGDSLYGYTF. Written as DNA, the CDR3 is TGTGCCAGCAGGCCCGGGGACAGCCTCTATGGCTACACCTTC.

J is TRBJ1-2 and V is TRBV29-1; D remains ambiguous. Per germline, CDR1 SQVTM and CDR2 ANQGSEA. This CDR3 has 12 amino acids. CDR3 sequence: CSTLHGNYGYTF. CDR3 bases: TGCTCAACACTACACGGGAACTATGGCTACACCTTC.

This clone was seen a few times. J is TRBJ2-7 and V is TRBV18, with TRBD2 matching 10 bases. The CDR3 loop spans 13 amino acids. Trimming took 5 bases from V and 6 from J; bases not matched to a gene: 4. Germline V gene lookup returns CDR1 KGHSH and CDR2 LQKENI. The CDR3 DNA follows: TGTGCCAGCTCATTAGCTAGCGGGAGCGAGCAGTACTTC. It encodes CASSLASGSEQYF.

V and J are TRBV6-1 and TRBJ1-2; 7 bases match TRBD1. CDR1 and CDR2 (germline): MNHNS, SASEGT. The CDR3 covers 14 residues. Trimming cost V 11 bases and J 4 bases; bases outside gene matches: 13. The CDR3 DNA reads TGTGCCTGTACCCCAGGACAGGCTACCTATGGCTACACCTTC. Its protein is CACTPGQATYGYTF.

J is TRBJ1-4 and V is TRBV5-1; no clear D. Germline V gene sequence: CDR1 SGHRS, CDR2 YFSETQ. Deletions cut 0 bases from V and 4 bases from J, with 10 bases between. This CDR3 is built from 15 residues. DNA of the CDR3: TGCGCCAGCAGCTTGGCCTGGGAGGATAATGAAAAACTGTTTTTT. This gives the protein CASSLAWEDNEKLFF.

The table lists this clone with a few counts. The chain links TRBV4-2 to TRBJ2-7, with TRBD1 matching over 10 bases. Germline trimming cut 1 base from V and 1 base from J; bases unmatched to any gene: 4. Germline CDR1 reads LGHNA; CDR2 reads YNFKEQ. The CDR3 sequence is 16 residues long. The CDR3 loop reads CASSQAWGQGSYEQYF. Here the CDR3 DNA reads TGTGCCAGCAGCCAAGCATGGGGACAGGGGTCCTACGAGCAGTACTTC.

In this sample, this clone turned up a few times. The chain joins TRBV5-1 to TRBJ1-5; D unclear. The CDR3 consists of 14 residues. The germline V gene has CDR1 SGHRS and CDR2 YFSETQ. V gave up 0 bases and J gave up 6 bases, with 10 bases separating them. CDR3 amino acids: CASSLGAESQPQHF. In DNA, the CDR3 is TGCGCCAGCAGCTTGGGGGCAGAAAGTCAGCCCCAGCATTTT. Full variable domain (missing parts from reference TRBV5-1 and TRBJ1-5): KAGVTQTPRYLIKTRGQQVTLSCSPISGHRSVSWYQQTPGQGLQFLFEYFSETQRNKGNFPGRFSGRQFSNSRSEMNVSTLELGDSALYLCASSLGAESQPQHFGDGTRLSIL.

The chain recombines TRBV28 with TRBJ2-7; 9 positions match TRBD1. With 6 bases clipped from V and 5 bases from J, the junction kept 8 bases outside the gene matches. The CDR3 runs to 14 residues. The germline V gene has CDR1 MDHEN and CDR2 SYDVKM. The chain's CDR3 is CASSPTGTGHEQYF. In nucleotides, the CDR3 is TGTGCCAGCAGCCCCACCGGGACAGGGCACGAGCAGTACTTC.

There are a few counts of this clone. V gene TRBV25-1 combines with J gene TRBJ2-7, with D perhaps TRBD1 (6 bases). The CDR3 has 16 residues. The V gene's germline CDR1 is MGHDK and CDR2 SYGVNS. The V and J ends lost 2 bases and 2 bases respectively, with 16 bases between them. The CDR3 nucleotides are TGTGCCAGCAGTGAAAGTGGGGGCGCGTCACCCTACGAGCAGTACTTC. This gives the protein CASSESGGASPYEQYF.

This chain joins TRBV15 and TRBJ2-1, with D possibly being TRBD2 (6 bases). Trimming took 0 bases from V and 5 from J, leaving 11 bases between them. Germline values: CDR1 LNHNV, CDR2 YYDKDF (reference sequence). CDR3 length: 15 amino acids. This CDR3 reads CATSRDPGEDNEQFF. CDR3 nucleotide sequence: TGTGCCACCAGCAGAGACCCGGGGGAGGACAATGAGCAGTTCTTC.

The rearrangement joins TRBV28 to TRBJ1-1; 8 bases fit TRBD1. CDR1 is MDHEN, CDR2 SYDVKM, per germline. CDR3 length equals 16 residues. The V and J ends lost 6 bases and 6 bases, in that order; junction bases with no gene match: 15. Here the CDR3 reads CASSAIGQGRVAEAFF. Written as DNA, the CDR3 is TGTGCCAGCAGCGCTATAGGACAGGGCCGCGTTGCTGAAGCTTTCTTT.

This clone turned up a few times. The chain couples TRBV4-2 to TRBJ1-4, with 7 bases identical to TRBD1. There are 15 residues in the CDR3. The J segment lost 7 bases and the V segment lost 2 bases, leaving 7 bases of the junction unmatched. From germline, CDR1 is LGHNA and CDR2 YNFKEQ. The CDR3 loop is CASSQYMAGGEKLFF. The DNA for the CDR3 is TGTGCCAGCAGCCAATATATGGCAGGGGGTGAAAAACTGTTTTTT.

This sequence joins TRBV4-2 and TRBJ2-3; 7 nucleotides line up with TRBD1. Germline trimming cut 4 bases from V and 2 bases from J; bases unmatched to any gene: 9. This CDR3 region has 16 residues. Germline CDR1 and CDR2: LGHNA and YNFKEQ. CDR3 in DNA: TGTGCCAGCAGCCTCCAGGACAGGAGTGTCACAGATACGCAGTATTTT. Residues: CASSLQDRSVTDTQYF.

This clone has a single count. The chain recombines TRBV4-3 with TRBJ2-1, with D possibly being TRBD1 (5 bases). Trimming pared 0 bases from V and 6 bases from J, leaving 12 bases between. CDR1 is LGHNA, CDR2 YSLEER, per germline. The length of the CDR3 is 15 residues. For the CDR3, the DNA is TGCGCCAGCAGCCAAGAGGGGCGAGCCACCAATGAGCAGTTCTTC. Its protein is CASSQEGRATNEQFF.

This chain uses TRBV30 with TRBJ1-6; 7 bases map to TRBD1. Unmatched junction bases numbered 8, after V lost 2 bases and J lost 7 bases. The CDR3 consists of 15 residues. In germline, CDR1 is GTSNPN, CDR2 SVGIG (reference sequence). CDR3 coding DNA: TGTGCCTGGAGTCTGACAGGGATCGTAAATTCACCCCTCCACTTT. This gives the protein CAWSLTGIVNSPLHF.

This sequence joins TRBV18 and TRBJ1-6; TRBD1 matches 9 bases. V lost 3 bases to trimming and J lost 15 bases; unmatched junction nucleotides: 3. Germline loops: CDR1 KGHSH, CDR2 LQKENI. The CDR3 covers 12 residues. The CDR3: CASSPLGQGLHF. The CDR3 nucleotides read TGTGCCAGCTCACCGCTGGGACAGGGCCTCCACTTT.

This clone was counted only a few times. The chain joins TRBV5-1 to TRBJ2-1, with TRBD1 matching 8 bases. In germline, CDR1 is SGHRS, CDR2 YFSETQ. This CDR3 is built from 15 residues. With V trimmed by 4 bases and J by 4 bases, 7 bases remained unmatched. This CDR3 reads CASSLGQEEYNEQFF. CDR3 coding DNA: TGCGCCAGCAGCCTGGGACAGGAAGAATACAATGAGCAGTTCTTC. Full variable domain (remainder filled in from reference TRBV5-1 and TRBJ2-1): KAGVTQTPRYLIKTRGQQVTLSCSPISGHRSVSWYQQTPGQGLQFLFEYFSETQRNKGNFPGRFSGRQFSNSRSEMNVSTLELGDSALYLCASSLGQEEYNEQFFGPGTRLTVL.

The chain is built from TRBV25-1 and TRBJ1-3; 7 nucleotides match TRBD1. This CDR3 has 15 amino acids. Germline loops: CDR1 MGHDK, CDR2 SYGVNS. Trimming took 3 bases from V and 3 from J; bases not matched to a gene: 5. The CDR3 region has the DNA TGTGCCAGCAGTGACCCACGGACAGGTGGAAACACCATATATTTT. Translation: CASSDPRTGGNTIYF.

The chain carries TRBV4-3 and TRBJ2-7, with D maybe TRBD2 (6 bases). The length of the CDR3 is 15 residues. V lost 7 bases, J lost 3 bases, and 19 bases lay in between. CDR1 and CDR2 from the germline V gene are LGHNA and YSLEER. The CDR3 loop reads CASTPGAGLGYEQYF. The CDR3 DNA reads TGCGCCAGCACCCCGGGAGCCGGGCTGGGCTACGAGCAGTACTTC.

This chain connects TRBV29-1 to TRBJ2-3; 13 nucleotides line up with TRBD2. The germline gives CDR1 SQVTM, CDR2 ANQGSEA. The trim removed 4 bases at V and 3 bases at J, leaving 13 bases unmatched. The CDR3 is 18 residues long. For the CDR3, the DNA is TGCAGCGTTGCTGGACTAGCGGGGGTCTCCTATAGTACAGATACGCAGTATTTT. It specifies CSVAGLAGVSYSTDTQYF.

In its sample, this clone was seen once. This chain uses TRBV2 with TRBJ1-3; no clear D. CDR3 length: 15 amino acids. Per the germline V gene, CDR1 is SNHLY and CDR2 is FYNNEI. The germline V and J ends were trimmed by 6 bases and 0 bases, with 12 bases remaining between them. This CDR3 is CASRRPGSSGNTIYF. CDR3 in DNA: TGTGCCAGCAGGAGGCCCGGGAGCTCTGGAAACACCATATATTTT.

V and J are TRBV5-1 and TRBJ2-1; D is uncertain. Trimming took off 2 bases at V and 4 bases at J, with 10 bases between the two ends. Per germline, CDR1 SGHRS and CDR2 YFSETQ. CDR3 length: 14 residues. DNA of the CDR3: TGCGCCAGCAGCTTATTCATAGAGTACAATGAGCAGTTCTTC. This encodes CASSLFIEYNEQFF.

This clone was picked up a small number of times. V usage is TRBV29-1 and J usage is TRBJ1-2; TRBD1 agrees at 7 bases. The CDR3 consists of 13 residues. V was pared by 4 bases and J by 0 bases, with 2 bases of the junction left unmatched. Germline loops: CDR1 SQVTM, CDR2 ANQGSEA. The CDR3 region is CSVATGPNYGYTF. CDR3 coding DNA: TGCAGCGTTGCGACAGGGCCTAACTATGGCTACACCTTC.

CDR3 loop: CSVEPSGGGTDTQYF. The CDR3 nucleotides read TGCAGCGTCGAACCTTCGGGGGGTGGAACAGATACGCAGTATTTT. This chain uses TRBV29-1 with TRBJ2-3; the match to TRBD2 covers 7 bases. Germline V gene sequence: CDR1 SQVTM, CDR2 ANQGSEA. This CDR3 is 15 amino acids long. Trimming at V came to 6 bases and at J to 3 bases, leaving 12 bases not matched to a gene.

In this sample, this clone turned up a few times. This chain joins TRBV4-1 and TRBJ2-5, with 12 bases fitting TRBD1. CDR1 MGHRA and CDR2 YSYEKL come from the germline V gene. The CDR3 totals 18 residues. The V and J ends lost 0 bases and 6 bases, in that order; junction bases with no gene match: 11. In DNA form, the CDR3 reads TGCGCCAGCAGCCAAGACCCCTCGGGGACAGGGGGCCGGAAGACCCAGTACTTC. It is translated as CASSQDPSGTGGRKTQYF.

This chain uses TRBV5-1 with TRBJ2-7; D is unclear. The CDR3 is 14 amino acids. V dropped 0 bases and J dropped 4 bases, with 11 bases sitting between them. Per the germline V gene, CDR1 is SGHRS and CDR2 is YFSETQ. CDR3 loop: CASSLGARSYEQYF. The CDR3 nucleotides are TGCGCCAGCAGCTTGGGAGCCAGGAGTTACGAGCAGTACTTC. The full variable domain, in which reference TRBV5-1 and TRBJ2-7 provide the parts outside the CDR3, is KAGVTQTPRYLIKTRGQQVTLSCSPISGHRSVSWYQQTPGQGLQFLFEYFSETQRNKGNFPGRFSGRQFSNSRSEMNVSTLELGDSALYLCASSLGARSYEQYFGPGTRLTVT.

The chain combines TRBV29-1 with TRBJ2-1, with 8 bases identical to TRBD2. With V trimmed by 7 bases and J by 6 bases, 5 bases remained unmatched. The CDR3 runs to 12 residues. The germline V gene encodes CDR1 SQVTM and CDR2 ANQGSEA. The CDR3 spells CSGTSPPNEQFF. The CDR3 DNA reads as TGCAGCGGGACTAGCCCCCCCAATGAGCAGTTCTTC.

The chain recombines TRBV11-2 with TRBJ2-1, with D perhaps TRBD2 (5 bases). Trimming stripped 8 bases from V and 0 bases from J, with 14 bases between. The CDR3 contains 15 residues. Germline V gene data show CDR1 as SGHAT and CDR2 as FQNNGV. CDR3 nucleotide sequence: TGTGCCAGCGCTATTTCGGGGTCCTCCTACAATGAGCAGTTCTTC. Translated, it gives CASAISGSSYNEQFF.

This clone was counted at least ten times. CDR3 sequence: CASSSRQSSYNSPLHF. The CDR3 DNA is TGTGCCAGCAGCTCCCGACAGAGCTCCTATAATTCACCCCTCCACTTT. This rearrangement joins TRBV11-2 to TRBJ1-6, with a possible D match to TRBD1 (5 bases). This CDR3 contains 16 residues. Germline loops: CDR1 SGHAT, CDR2 FQNNGV. The V gene lost 4 bases and the J gene lost 0 bases, with 10 bases spanning the gap. The full variable domain, rest sourced from reference TRBV11-2 and TRBJ1-6, is EAGVAQSPRYKIIEKRQSVAFWCNPISGHATLYWYQQILGQGPKLLIQFQNNGVVDDSQLPKDRFSAERLKGVDSTLKIQPAKLEDSAVYLCASSSRQSSYNSPLHFGNGTRLTVT.

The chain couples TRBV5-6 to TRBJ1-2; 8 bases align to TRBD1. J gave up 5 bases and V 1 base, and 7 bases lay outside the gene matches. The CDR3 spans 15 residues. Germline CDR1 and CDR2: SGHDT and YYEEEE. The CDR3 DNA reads TGTGCCAGCAGCTTGAATTCAGGGGGCAAATATGGCTACACCTTC. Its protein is CASSLNSGGKYGYTF. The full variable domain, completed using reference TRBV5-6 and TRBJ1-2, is DAGVTQSPTHLIKTRGQQVTLRCSPKSGHDTVSWYQQALGQGPQFIFQYYEEEERQRGNFPDRFSGHQFPNYSSELNVNALLLGDSALYLCASSLNSGGKYGYTFGSGTRLTVV.